These T cell receptor beta chains were read from a single sample in a study of PD-1 blockade in classical Hodgkin lymphoma. Using immunoSEQ multiplex PCR, the repertoire was profiled, and TCRdb retains in-frame clones only, with some absent. The data show tens of thousands of clones, 85% to 90% seen once. The input for sequencing was peripheral blood mononuclear cells (PBMCs), taken at baseline. These receptors all come from a human donor with classical Hodgkin lymphoma. CDR3s include the opening cysteine and the closing phenylalanine or tryptophan. Fields, in order: V gene, J gene, clone size, D gene, CDR3 protein, CDR3 DNA. A D gene is named only where the DNA matches it firmly. Only some rows state a clone size, as once, few, many or a class for expanded clones.

v_call: TRBV7-9; j_call: TRBJ1-1; clone_size: .; d_call: .; cdr3_aa: CASSGRPTEAFF; cdr3_nt: TGTGCCAGCAGCGGAAGACCCACTGAAGCTTTCTTT
v_call: TRBV6-5; j_call: TRBJ1-1; clone_size: .; d_call: TRBD1; cdr3_aa: CASSWTLTGDSEAFF; cdr3_nt: TGTGCCAGCAGTTGGACTCTGACAGGGGATTCTGAAGCTTTCTTT
v_call: TRBV19; j_call: TRBJ1-6; clone_size: few; d_call: TRBD1; cdr3_aa: CASSRGQGVSPLHF; cdr3_nt: TGTGCCAGTAGTAGGGGACAGGGGGTTTCACCCCTCCACTTT
v_call: TRBV4-3; j_call: TRBJ2-2; clone_size: .; d_call: .; cdr3_aa: CASSQEHRVPTGELFF; cdr3_nt: TGCGCCAGCAGCCAAGAACACAGGGTCCCCACCGGGGAGCTGTTTTTT
v_call: TRBV27; j_call: TRBJ2-5; clone_size: .; d_call: .; cdr3_aa: CASSSYGTQYF; cdr3_nt: TGTGCCAGCAGTTCGTACGGGACCCAGTACTTC
v_call: TRBV5-6; j_call: TRBJ2-2; clone_size: once; d_call: TRBD2; cdr3_aa: CASSLVAGIDGELFF; cdr3_nt: TGTGCCAGCAGCTTGGTAGCGGGTATCGACGGGGAGCTGTTTTTT
v_call: TRBV18; j_call: TRBJ2-2; clone_size: few; d_call: .; cdr3_aa: CASSPTTGELFF; cdr3_nt: TGTGCCAGCTCACCGACTACCGGGGAGCTGTTTTTT
v_call: TRBV9; j_call: TRBJ2-5; clone_size: .; d_call: .; cdr3_aa: CASRGSLGETQYF; cdr3_nt: TGTGCCAGCAGGGGGTCTCTGGGGGAGACCCAGTACTTC
v_call: TRBV5-6; j_call: TRBJ1-6; clone_size: .; d_call: TRBD1; cdr3_aa: CASSKDRDLGSYNSPLHF; cdr3_nt: TGTGCCAGCAGCAAGGACAGGGACCTGGGCTCCTATAATTCACCCCTCCACTTT
v_call: TRBV4-2; j_call: TRBJ2-5; clone_size: once; d_call: TRBD2; cdr3_aa: CASSQVRLAGGRETQYF; cdr3_nt: TGTGCCAGCAGCCAAGTGAGACTAGCGGGGGGGAGGGAGACCCAATACTTC
v_call: TRBV7-8; j_call: TRBJ1-4; clone_size: .; d_call: TRBD1; cdr3_aa: CASSLGGTGVNEKLFF; cdr3_nt: TGTGCCAGCAGCTTAGGAGGGACAGGGGTTAATGAAAAACTGTTTTTT
v_call: TRBV5-1; j_call: TRBJ1-2; clone_size: .; d_call: .; cdr3_aa: CASTRGAGYGYTF; cdr3_nt: TGCGCCAGCACTCGTGGGGCGGGCTATGGCTACACCTTC
v_call: TRBV2; j_call: TRBJ2-3; clone_size: .; d_call: .; cdr3_aa: CASSRRGGDTQYF; cdr3_nt: TGTGCCAGCAGTAGGAGGGGTGGAGATACGCAGTATTTT
v_call: TRBV2; j_call: TRBJ2-1; clone_size: .; d_call: .; cdr3_aa: CASRSGGSSYNEQFF; cdr3_nt: TGTGCCAGCCGGTCCGGTGGTAGCTCCTACAATGAGCAGTTCTTC
v_call: TRBV29-1; j_call: TRBJ1-1; clone_size: .; d_call: .; cdr3_aa: CSVLQNTEAFF; cdr3_nt: TGCAGCGTCCTACAGAACACTGAAGCTTTCTTT
v_call: TRBV5-1; j_call: TRBJ2-4; clone_size: .; d_call: .; cdr3_aa: CASSLGVAKNIQYF; cdr3_nt: TGCGCCAGCAGCCTAGGGGTGGCCAAAAACATTCAGTACTTC
v_call: TRBV7-8; j_call: TRBJ2-2; clone_size: .; d_call: .; cdr3_aa: CASTPLGQASPGELFF; cdr3_nt: TGTGCCAGCACCCCCCTGGGGCAGGCCTCCCCCGGGGAGCTGTTTTTT
v_call: TRBV6-5; j_call: TRBJ1-2; clone_size: .; d_call: .; cdr3_aa: CASSFLSTESYGYTF; cdr3_nt: TGTGCCAGCAGTTTTCTCTCGACAGAGTCCTATGGCTACACCTTC
v_call: TRBV7-2; j_call: TRBJ1-1; clone_size: .; d_call: TRBD1; cdr3_aa: CASSAGQEYTEAFF; cdr3_nt: TGTGCCAGCAGCGCGGGACAGGAGTACACTGAAGCTTTCTTT
v_call: TRBV5-1; j_call: TRBJ2-2; clone_size: .; d_call: TRBD2; cdr3_aa: CASSEASGGGRELFF; cdr3_nt: TGCGCCAGCAGCGAAGCTAGCGGGGGTGGTCGGGAGCTGTTTTTT
v_call: TRBV7-9; j_call: TRBJ2-5; clone_size: .; d_call: .; cdr3_aa: CASSLMQSRETQYF; cdr3_nt: TGTGCCAGCAGCTTAATGCAGTCGCGAGAGACCCAGTACTTC
v_call: TRBV5-1; j_call: TRBJ1-6; clone_size: .; d_call: .; cdr3_aa: CASSRREQISSYNSPLHF; cdr3_nt: TGCGCCAGCAGCCGCCGGGAACAGATAAGCTCCTATAATTCACCCCTCCACTTT
v_call: TRBV6-6; j_call: TRBJ1-5; clone_size: once; d_call: TRBD1; cdr3_aa: CASSGTGGGQPQHF; cdr3_nt: TGTGCCAGCAGTGGCACAGGGGGCGGTCAGCCCCAGCATTTT
v_call: TRBV5-1; j_call: TRBJ1-4; clone_size: .; d_call: .; cdr3_aa: CASSLGATNEKLFF; cdr3_nt: TGCGCCAGCAGCTTAGGGGCGACTAATGAAAAACTGTTTTTT
v_call: TRBV19; j_call: TRBJ2-7; clone_size: .; d_call: TRBD1; cdr3_aa: CASSIVASGQGPSEQYF; cdr3_nt: TGTGCCAGTAGTATAGTGGCTTCGGGACAGGGCCCCTCCGAGCAGTACTTC
v_call: TRBV7-9; j_call: TRBJ2-7; clone_size: .; d_call: .; cdr3_aa: CASSAMGVSYEQYF; cdr3_nt: TGTGCCAGCAGCGCCATGGGGGTCTCCTACGAGCAGTACTTC
v_call: TRBV7-3; j_call: TRBJ2-3; clone_size: .; d_call: .; cdr3_aa: CASSLSPPGGRVGDTQYF; cdr3_nt: TGTGCCAGCAGCTTAAGTCCCCCAGGGGGGAGAGTGGGAGATACGCAGTATTTT
v_call: TRBV5-4; j_call: TRBJ2-3; clone_size: .; d_call: .; cdr3_aa: CASSGAGAGVSTDTQYF; cdr3_nt: TGTGCCAGCAGCGGGGCAGGGGCGGGGGTTAGCACAGATACGCAGTATTTT
v_call: TRBV29-1; j_call: TRBJ1-1; clone_size: .; d_call: .; cdr3_aa: CSDPMKNTEAFF; cdr3_nt: TGCAGCGACCCGATGAAGAACACTGAAGCTTTCTTT
v_call: TRBV4-2; j_call: TRBJ2-7; clone_size: once; d_call: .; cdr3_aa: CASSQEGGRTSYEQYF; cdr3_nt: TGTGCCAGCAGCCAAGAAGGAGGCAGGACCTCCTACGAGCAGTACTTC
v_call: TRBV19; j_call: TRBJ2-5; clone_size: .; d_call: .; cdr3_aa: CASSIGLSQETQYF; cdr3_nt: TGTGCCAGTAGTATTGGCCTGTCCCAAGAGACCCAGTACTTC